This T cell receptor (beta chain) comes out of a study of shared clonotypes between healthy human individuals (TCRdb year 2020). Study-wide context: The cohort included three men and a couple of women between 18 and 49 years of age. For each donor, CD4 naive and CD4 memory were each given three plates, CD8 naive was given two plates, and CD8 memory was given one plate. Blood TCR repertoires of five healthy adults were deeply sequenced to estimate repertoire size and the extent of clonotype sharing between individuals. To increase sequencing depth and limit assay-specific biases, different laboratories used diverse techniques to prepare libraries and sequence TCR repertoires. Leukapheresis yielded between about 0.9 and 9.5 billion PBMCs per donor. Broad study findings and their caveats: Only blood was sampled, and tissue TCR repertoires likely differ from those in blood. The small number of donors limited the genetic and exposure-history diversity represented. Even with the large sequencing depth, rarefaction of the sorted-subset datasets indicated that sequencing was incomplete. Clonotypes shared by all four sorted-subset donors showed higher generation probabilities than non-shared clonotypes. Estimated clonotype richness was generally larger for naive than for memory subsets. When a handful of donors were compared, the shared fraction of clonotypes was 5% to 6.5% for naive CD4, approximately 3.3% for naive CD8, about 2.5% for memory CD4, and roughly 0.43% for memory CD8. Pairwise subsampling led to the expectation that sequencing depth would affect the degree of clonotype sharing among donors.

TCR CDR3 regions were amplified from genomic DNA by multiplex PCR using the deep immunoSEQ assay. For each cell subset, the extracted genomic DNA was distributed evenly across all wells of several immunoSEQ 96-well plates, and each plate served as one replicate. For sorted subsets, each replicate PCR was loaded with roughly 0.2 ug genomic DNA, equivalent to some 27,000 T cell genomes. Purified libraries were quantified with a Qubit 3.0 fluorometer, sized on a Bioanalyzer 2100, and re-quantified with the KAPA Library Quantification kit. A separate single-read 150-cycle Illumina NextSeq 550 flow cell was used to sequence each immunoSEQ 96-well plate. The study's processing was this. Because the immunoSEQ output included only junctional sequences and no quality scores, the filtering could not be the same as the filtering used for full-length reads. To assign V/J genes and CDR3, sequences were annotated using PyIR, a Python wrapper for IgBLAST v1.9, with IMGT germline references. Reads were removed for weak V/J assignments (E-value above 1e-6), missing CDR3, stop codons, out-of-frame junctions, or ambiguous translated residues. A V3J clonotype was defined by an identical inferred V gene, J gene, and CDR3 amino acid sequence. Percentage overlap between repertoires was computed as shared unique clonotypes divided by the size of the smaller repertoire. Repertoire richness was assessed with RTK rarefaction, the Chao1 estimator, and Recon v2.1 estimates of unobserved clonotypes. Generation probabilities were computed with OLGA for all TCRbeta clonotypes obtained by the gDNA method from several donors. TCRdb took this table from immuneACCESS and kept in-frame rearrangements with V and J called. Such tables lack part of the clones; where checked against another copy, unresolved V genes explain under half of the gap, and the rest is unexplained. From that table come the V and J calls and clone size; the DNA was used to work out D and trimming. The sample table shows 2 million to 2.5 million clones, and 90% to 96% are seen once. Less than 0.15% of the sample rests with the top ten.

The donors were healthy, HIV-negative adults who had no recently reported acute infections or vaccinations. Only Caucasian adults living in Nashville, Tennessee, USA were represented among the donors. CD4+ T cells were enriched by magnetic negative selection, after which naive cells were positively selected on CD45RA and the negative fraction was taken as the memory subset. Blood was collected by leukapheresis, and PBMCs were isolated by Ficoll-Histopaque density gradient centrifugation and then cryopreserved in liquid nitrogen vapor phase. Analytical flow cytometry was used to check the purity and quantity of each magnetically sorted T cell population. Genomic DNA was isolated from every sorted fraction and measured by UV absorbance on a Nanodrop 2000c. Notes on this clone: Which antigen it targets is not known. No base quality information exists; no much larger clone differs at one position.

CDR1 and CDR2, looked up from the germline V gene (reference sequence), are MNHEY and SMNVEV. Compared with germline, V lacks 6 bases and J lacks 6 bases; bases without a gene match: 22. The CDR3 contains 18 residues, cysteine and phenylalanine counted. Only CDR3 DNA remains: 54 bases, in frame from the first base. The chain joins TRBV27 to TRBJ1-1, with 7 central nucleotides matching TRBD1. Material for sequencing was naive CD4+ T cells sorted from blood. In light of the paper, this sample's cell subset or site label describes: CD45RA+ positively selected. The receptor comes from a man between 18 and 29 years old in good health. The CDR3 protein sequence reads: CASRQTHRGLPLKPEAFF. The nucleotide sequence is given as TGTGCCAGCAGGCAAACTCACAGGGGATTACCTCTGAAACCTGAAGCTTTCTTT.